This TCR beta chain is drawn from a study of Graves' ophthalmopathy and Graves' hyperthyroidism (dated by TCRdb to the late 2010s). Study-level background: Peripheral blood was collected at initial diagnosis, prior to any treatment. Following sample collection, hyperthyroidism patients were given methimazole at a starting dose of 30 mg daily, and ophthalmopathy patients were given high-dose intravenous methylprednisolone. To explore V-J signatures distinguishing ophthalmopathy from hyperthyroidism, a discovery set of roughly 100 patients (43 ophthalmopathy, over 55 stable hyperthyroidism) was enrolled. An independent validation cohort was composed of 18 hyperthyroidism patients and around 16 patients who later progressed from hyperthyroidism to ophthalmopathy. The study used TCR beta repertoire signatures to distinguish Graves' ophthalmopathy from Graves' hyperthyroidism and to predict progression to ophthalmopathy. In several hyperthyroidism patients, the T-cell repertoires found in thyroid tissue were compared with those found in blood. In total, over 130 blood samples were TCR-sequenced: approximately 42 ophthalmopathy, around 75 hyperthyroidism and roughly 17 hyperthyroidism-to-ophthalmopathy patients. Study-level results and caveats: In validation, the model predicted ophthalmopathy progression with more than 55% sensitivity and roughly 78% specificity; roughly 12 predicted patients were CT-confirmed with GO in a median of roughly 6.8 months. In cross-validation, the 13-signature model distinguished ophthalmopathy from stable hyperthyroidism with approximately 90% sensitivity and 81.08% specificity, while in the test set the corresponding values were around 79% and 71%. Most expanded thyroid clonotypes with frequency above 0.001 were also detected in blood, suggesting blood repertoires may reflect the thyroid immune response. No statistical method was used to predetermine the sample size, and group allocation was not hidden from the investigators.

For repertoire sequencing, the TCR beta CDR3 regions were amplified from RNA transcripts. The first round was an RT-PCR using HTBI primers with the Qiagen OneStep RT-PCR kit, and this first round was followed by a second-round multiplex PCR, then size selection and purification. Libraries were sequenced on an Illumina HiSeq2000 using paired-end 100 bp reads. As for the original processing: SOAPnuke was used for read processing, and reads with adapters, uncalled bases, a mean Phred below 15, or no exact constant-primer or identifier match were discarded. COPE v1.2.5 was used to merge high-quality paired reads. Each unique nucleotide sequence was defined as a clonotype, and clonotypes were aligned to IMGT TRB V, D and J references with MiTCR v1.1. Only V-J combinations with frequency above 0.0001 were analysed, covering 99% to 99.2% of repertoires. For each V-J combination, a TCR clonal expansion and chaos score was defined as F50 clonal expansion divided by the chaos observed in the TCRdist matrix. Welch's t-statistics and random forest were used to reduce the features to 13 V-J combinations, which were then used as input to a naive Bayes classifier. Thyroid-blood repertoire similarity was quantified with the Morisita-Horn index. TCRdb reanalyzed the raw reads on its own, using fastp at Q25 for trimming and MiXCR for clone calling, and kept in-frame beta chains. Identical CDR3 proteins give one entry, which carries the most common genes and DNA. It is TCRdb's table, rather than the study itself, that gives the V and J calls and clone size. Within this sample are about 740,000 distinct CDR3 sequences, with approximately 40% of them counted one time only. The ten largest account for 44% of the sample.

In the case of this clonotype: Its cognate antigen has yet to be identified. No much larger clonotype is one base removed from it; base qualities were not supplied.

The cysteine opens and the phenylalanine closes a CDR3 of 9 amino acids. CDR3 DNA only is kept here, 27 bases in frame from base 1. In the germline V gene (reference sequence), CDR1 corresponds to SEHNR and CDR2 to FQNEAQ. V sheds 4 bases and J sheds 10 bases, leaving 5 bases between their ends. Ophthalmopathy patients were characterized by moderately to severely active disease, a Clinical Activity Score of at least 3, a NOSPECS grade of at least 4, and a disease duration under 3 months. Anyone with other autoimmune diseases, uncontrolled infections, pregnancy or lactation was excluded from the study. Clinical symptoms, serum thyroxine, TRAb, thyroid ultrasound and orbital computed tomography formed the basis of the diagnosis. Using Ficoll-Paque density gradient centrifugation, PBMCs were isolated from about 10 ml of fresh peripheral blood. Total RNA was extracted using Trizol reagent, and RNA quality was checked on an Agilent 2100 Bioanalyzer.

This receptor was identified in an adult man with Graves' ophthalmopathy. Sequences were obtained from peripheral blood. The chain is encoded by TRBV7-9 joined to TRBJ2-7; no D gene can be assigned with confidence. The CDR3 in this case is CASSSRQYF. The sequenced DNA is TGTGCCAGCAGCTCCCGTCAGTACTTC.